The 17 T cell receptor beta chains below were found in one sample sequenced in a study of T-cell memory formation after mild COVID-19 (dated by TCRdb to about 2021). Receptor libraries were prepared by 5' RACE. Sequencing relied on an Illumina NovaSeq 6000. In-frame beta chains were kept once TCRdb had trimmed the public reads at Q25 with fastp and called clones with MiXCR. Merged by CDR3 protein, the rows form single entries marked with the most common genes and DNA. Recorded for this sample are 540,000 or so distinct CDR3 sequences; 20% of them occurred a single time. The ten largest account for 9.5% to 15% of the sample. Sequenced input: PBMCs or a T cell subset sorted from them (not recorded which). The receptors were sampled from an adult woman who had mild COVID-19 (a few samples of this study predate the infection). The sample titles of this study are shuffled in the database, so cell type and time point are left out; the donor was told from shared clones.

This rearrangement joins TRBV5-6 to TRBJ1-1; D unresolved. The length of the CDR3 is 14 residues. The V gene lost 4 bases and the J gene lost 5 bases, with 15 bases spanning the gap. CDR1 is SGHDT and CDR2 is YYEEEE in the germline V gene. The CDR3 nucleotides read TGTGCCAGCAGCCGCGACCAGGTGAGGACTGAAGCTTTCTTT. It yields the protein CASSRDQVRTEAFF.

The rearrangement uses TRBV7-9 and TRBJ2-7; 7 nucleotides match TRBD1. CDR3 length: 15 residues. Germline V gene lookup returns CDR1 SEHNR and CDR2 FQNEAQ (reference sequence). V gave up 8 bases and J gave up 5 bases; unmatched junction bases: 15. For the CDR3, the DNA is TGTGCCAGCTATGATTCTGGACAGGCGATCCACGAGCAGTACTTC. Its translation: CASYDSGQAIHEQYF.

This clonotype was seen a handful of times. The V and J genes are TRBV5-4 and TRBJ2-3; 7 nucleotides agree with TRBD1. This CDR3 is 15 amino acids long. Germline-derived CDR1 and CDR2 are SGHNT and YYREEE (reference sequence). The V and J ends lost 2 bases and 3 bases, in that order; junction bases with no gene match: 6. The CDR3 reads CASSFPGTETDTQYF. The DNA of the CDR3 is TGTGCCAGCAGCTTCCCCGGGACAGAAACAGATACGCAGTATTTT.

This clonotype has only a few counts. The J gene is TRBJ1-2, the V gene TRBV29-1, with 9 bases matching TRBD1. This CDR3 comprises 14 residues. Germline loops: CDR1 SQVTM, CDR2 ANQGSEA. Unmatched junction bases numbered 12, after V lost 0 bases and J lost 13 bases. CDR3 protein: CSVEEAPGQGSFTF. The CDR3, as DNA: TGCAGCGTTGAAGAGGCCCCGGGACAGGGCTCGTTCACCTTC.

This clonotype was detected a few times. The chain joins TRBV6-2 or TRBV6-3 to TRBJ2-7, with 7 nucleotides matching TRBD1. CDR1 is MNHEY, CDR2 SVGEGT, per germline. Germline trimming cut 2 bases from V and 3 bases from J; bases unmatched to any gene: 4. The CDR3 has 14 amino acids. CDR3 in amino acids: CASSYRGPYYEQYF. The CDR3 DNA reads as TGTGCCAGCAGTTACAGGGGGCCTTACTACGAGCAGTACTTC.

This chain links TRBV5-1 with TRBJ2-5; 7 positions agree with TRBD1. Germline CDR1 and CDR2: SGHRS and YFSETQ. CDR3 length equals 13 residues. With V trimmed by 2 bases and J by 6 bases, 4 bases remained unmatched. The CDR3 nucleotides read TGCGCCAGCAGCTTCGACAGGGCGAAGACCCAGTACTTC. It encodes CASSFDRAKTQYF.

This chain connects TRBV18 to TRBJ2-7, with 10 bases that match TRBD2. This CDR3 contains 16 residues. Germline V lookup: CDR1 KGHSH, CDR2 LQKENI. The J segment lost 0 bases and the V segment lost 2 bases, leaving 4 bases of the junction unmatched. The CDR3 spells CASSPGLAESSYEQYF. As DNA, the CDR3 is TGTGCCAGCTCACCAGGACTAGCGGAGAGCTCCTACGAGCAGTACTTC.

The chain combines TRBV9 with TRBJ2-5, with 8 bases matching TRBD1. V shed 3 bases, J shed 5 bases, and the junction held 6 bases outside the gene matches. This CDR3 comprises 14 residues. Germline V gives CDR1 SGDLS, CDR2 YYNGEE. CDR3 sequence reads: CASSARQGWETQYF. The CDR3, as DNA: TGTGCCAGCAGCGCCCGACAGGGGTGGGAGACCCAGTACTTC. Variable domain in full (rest from reference TRBV9 and TRBJ2-5): DSGVTQTPKHLITATGQRVTLRCSPRSGDLSVYWYQQSLDQGLQFLIQYYNGEERAKGNILERFSAQQFPDLHSELNLSSLELGDSALYFCASSARQGWETQYFGPGTRLLVL.

CDR3 sequence: CASSLEVSRPYEQYF. The CDR3 coding sequence is TGCGCCAGCAGCTTGGAGGTCAGCCGCCCCTACGAGCAGTACTTC. The chain couples TRBV5-1 to TRBJ2-7; D call uncertain. With 0 bases removed from V and 2 bases from J, the gap between germline ends came to 12 bases. Germline CDR1 is SGHRS and CDR2 is YFSETQ. The CDR3 consists of 15 residues.

V usage is TRBV3-1 and J usage is TRBJ2-3; a possible D gene is TRBD1 (5 bases). Trimming cost V 6 bases and J 5 bases, with 12 bases left between them. The CDR3 has 13 amino acids. Germline CDR1 is LGHDT and CDR2 is YNNKEL (reference sequence). The CDR3 DNA reads TGTGCCAGCAGTTCCTTTAGGGGAGATACGCAGTATTTT. This encodes CASSSFRGDTQYF.

This clonotype showed up just a few times. This rearrangement joins TRBV20-1 to TRBJ1-2; weak D call: TRBD1 (5 bases). This CDR3 is built from 14 residues. CDR1 and CDR2 (germline): DFQATT, SNEGSKA (reference sequence). Trimming cost V 1 base and J 4 bases, with 13 bases left between them. CDR3 loop: CSARGRGGGYGYTF. The CDR3 DNA reads as TGCAGTGCTAGAGGCCGGGGCGGAGGCTATGGCTACACCTTC.

The chain recombines TRBV5-5 with TRBJ2-3, with TRBD2 identical over 9 bases. The germline gives CDR1 SGHKS, CDR2 YYEKEE (reference sequence). The CDR3 is 15 amino acids. V was pared by 0 bases and J by 8 bases, with 7 bases of the junction left unmatched. For the CDR3, the DNA is TGTGCCAGCAGCTTGGTCCAGCGGGAGGTGGGTACGCAGTATTTT. Its translation: CASSLVQREVGTQYF.

V is TRBV12-2 and J is TRBJ2-1; the table's D gene call, TRBD1, was not cross checked with the DNA. TRBV12-2 is annotated as a pseudogene. The CDR3 extends over 16 amino acids. CDR3 in amino acids: CASRLVPGYSYNEQFF. CDR3 nucleotides: TGTGCAAGTCGCTTAGTTCCGGGTTACTCCTACAATGAGCAGTTCTTC.

This clonotype was seen a few times. The chain joins TRBV15 to TRBJ2-5, with 8 bases fitting TRBD2. Germline CDR1 reads LNHNV; CDR2 reads YYDKDF (reference sequence). After removal of 0 bases from V and 7 bases from J, the junction contained 7 bases not matched to a gene. The CDR3 runs 15 residues. The CDR3 region is CATSRDLPAGVTQYF. CDR3 bases: TGTGCCACCAGCAGAGATTTGCCAGCGGGGGTGACCCAGTACTTC.

The V call is TRBV4-2, the J call TRBJ2-7; 8 bases agree with TRBD1. Losses at the gene ends were 1 base for V and 3 bases for J; bases not matched to a gene: 8. Germline V CDR1 and CDR2: LGHNA, YNFKEQ. The CDR3 has 16 amino acids. The CDR3 DNA follows: TGTGCCAGCAGCCAAGTGCCCGGGACAGGAGACTACGAGCAGTACTTC. This gives the protein CASSQVPGTGDYEQYF.

This clonotype has at least ten counts. J is TRBJ2-3 and V is TRBV6-2 or TRBV6-3; 7 positions agree with TRBD2. V lost 6 bases to trimming and J lost 2 bases; unmatched junction nucleotides: 11. In germline, CDR1 is MNHEY, CDR2 SVGEGT. The CDR3 is 16 residues long. This CDR3 reads CASSTWGAGNTDTQYF. In DNA, the CDR3 is TGTGCCAGCAGCACCTGGGGAGCGGGGAACACAGATACGCAGTATTTT.

This clonotype was detected a few times. This chain uses TRBV6-5 with TRBJ2-1, with TRBD2 identical over 8 bases. The V gene's germline CDR1 is MNHEY and CDR2 SVGAGI. CDR3 length: 15 amino acids. V gave up 6 bases and J gave up 2 bases; unmatched junction bases: 6. The DNA for the CDR3 is TGTGCCAGCAGAGAGGCGGGAGGCCCCTACAATGAGCAGTTCTTC. This codes for CASREAGGPYNEQFF.